Following are 6 T cell receptor beta chains from one sample sequenced in a study of blood T cell repertoires in COVID-19. Repertoires were generated with immunoSEQ multiplex PCR, while TCRdb's copy carries only in-frame clones and drops some. The profile covers roughly 230,000 clones, with 75% to 90% appearing a single time and 4.6% taken by the ten largest. The source material was peripheral blood. The receptors were gathered from a woman in her thirties or forties who had recovered from COVID-19.

The genes are TRBV5-3 and TRBJ2-4; D might be TRBD2 (6 bases). TRBV5-3 is labeled an ORF, and its function is uncertain. There are 15 residues in the CDR3. Trimming pared 3 bases from V and 3 bases from J, leaving 13 bases between. This chain's CDR3 is CARSCTLALKNIQYF. For the CDR3, the DNA is TGTGCCAGAAGCTGTACCCTAGCGCTCAAAAACATTCAGTACTTC.

The genes are TRBV18 and TRBJ2-5; the match to TRBD2 covers 8 bases. V shed 2 bases and J 4 bases; nucleotides not matched to a gene: 9. The CDR3 has 16 amino acids. Per germline, CDR1 KGHSH and CDR2 LQKENI. This chain's CDR3 is CASSPTLAGRGETQYF. Written as DNA, the CDR3 is TGTGCCAGCTCACCAACCTTAGCGGGGAGAGGAGAGACCCAGTACTTC.

The CDR3 nucleotides are TGTGCCAGCTCACCACGCGACAGGACCAATGAGCAGTTCTTC. Encoded protein: CASSPRDRTNEQFF. This chain connects TRBV18 to TRBJ2-1; D perhaps matches TRBD1 (6 bases). The germline CDR1 and CDR2 sequences are KGHSH and LQKENI. V lost 1 base to trimming and J lost 6 bases, with 10 bases between them. This CDR3 has 14 amino acids. Complete variable domain (other parts from reference TRBV18 and TRBJ2-1): NAGVMQNPRHLVRRRGQEARLRCSPMKGHSHVYWYRQLPEEGLKFMVYLQKENIIDESGMPKERFSAEFPKEGPSILRIQQVVRGDSAAYFCASSPRDRTNEQFFGPGTRLTVL.

This clone was counted once. V gene TRBV5-4 combines with J gene TRBJ1-1; tentatively, D is TRBD1 (5 bases). The CDR3 spans 15 residues. Looked up from germline, CDR1 is SGHNT and CDR2 is YYREEE (reference sequence). V shed 5 bases and J shed 0 bases, with 14 bases lying between them. CDR3 loop: CASRSGGVMNTEAFF. CDR3 nucleotide sequence: TGTGCCAGCAGGTCGGGGGGGGTAATGAACACTGAAGCTTTCTTT.

The chain recombines TRBV7-2 with TRBJ2-1; 7 nucleotides match TRBD2. The germline CDR1 and CDR2 sequences are SGHTA and FQGNSA. The V and J ends lost 5 bases and 2 bases, in that order; junction bases with no gene match: 9. The CDR3 is made up of 16 amino acids. The CDR3: CASSPSGALPYNEQFF. Here the CDR3 DNA reads TGTGCCAGCAGCCCGAGCGGGGCCCTGCCCTACAATGAGCAGTTCTTC.

The rearrangement joins TRBV6-5 to TRBJ2-5; the D is unclear. Looked up from germline, CDR1 is MNHEY and CDR2 is SVGAGI. Trimming cost V 2 bases and J 0 bases, with 7 bases left between them. The CDR3 sequence is 14 residues long. CDR3 protein: CASSYAKYQETQYF. CDR3 nucleotides: TGTGCCAGCAGTTACGCTAAGTACCAAGAGACCCAGTACTTC.